The 9 T cell receptor beta chains presented below share a single source sample, sequenced in a study of blood T cell repertoires in COVID-19. The method was immunoSEQ multiplex PCR; TCRdb's version includes in-frame clones alone and lacks a portion of them. The sample records approximately 300,000 clones, around 83% being singletons. The material sequenced was peripheral blood. Receptor source: a woman aged 50 to 65 with acute or convalescent COVID-19.

The chain combines TRBV30 with TRBJ1-1; a weak D match, TRBD1 (5 bases). Germline V gene data show CDR1 as GTSNPN and CDR2 as SVGIG (reference sequence). There are 15 residues in the CDR3. Deletions cut 3 bases from V and 1 base from J, with 15 bases between. The CDR3 DNA reads as TGTGCCTGGAGCGCCCGGGGGGGTTCGAACACTGAAGCTTTCTTT. Residues: CAWSARGGSNTEAFF. The full variable domain, its missing parts supplied by reference TRBV30 and TRBJ1-1, is SQTIHQWPATLVQPVGSPLSLECTVEGTSNPNLYWYRQAAGRGLQLLFYSVGIGQISSEVPQNLSASRPQDRQFILSSKKLLLSDSGFYLCAWSARGGSNTEAFFGQGTRLTVV.

The gene calls are TRBV5-6 and TRBJ2-7, with TRBD2 as a possible D gene (6 bases). Per the germline V gene, CDR1 is SGHDT and CDR2 is YYEEEE. The CDR3 extends over 13 amino acids. The germline V and J ends were trimmed by 0 bases and 6 bases, with 10 bases remaining between them. The CDR3 protein is CASSLGSGVEQYF. The CDR3 DNA is TGTGCCAGCAGCTTGGGGTCGGGGGTCGAGCAGTACTTC.

V and J are TRBV10-3 and TRBJ2-3; no clear D. Germline CDR1 is ENHRY and CDR2 is SYGVKD. V gave up 0 bases and J gave up 0 bases, with 7 bases separating them. The CDR3 is 15 amino acids. CDR3 sequence reads: CAISESSSSTDTQYF. CDR3 coding DNA: TGTGCCATCAGTGAGTCATCCTCTAGCACAGATACGCAGTATTTT.

This chain links TRBV18 with TRBJ2-7, with 9 bases aligning to TRBD1. From germline, CDR1 is KGHSH and CDR2 LQKENI. This CDR3 region has 15 residues. The trim removed 4 bases at V and 1 base at J, leaving 5 bases unmatched. This chain's CDR3 is CASSLTGGPSYEQYF. As DNA, the CDR3 is TGTGCCAGCTCACTAACAGGGGGCCCATCCTACGAGCAGTACTTC.

V and J are TRBV6-1 and TRBJ1-2; D is unclear. V lost 3 bases, J lost 5 bases, and 10 bases lay in between. This CDR3 region has 13 residues. Germline V CDR1 and CDR2: MNHNS, SASEGT. In nucleotides, the CDR3 is TGTGCCAGCAGTGACCTGGTTGCGTATGGCTACACCTTC. Translating gives CASSDLVAYGYTF.

The chain uses TRBV18 and TRBJ1-2; D might be TRBD1 (6 bases). The CDR3 extends over 14 amino acids. V lost 0 bases and J 5 bases, leaving 10 bases between the germline ends. CDR1 is KGHSH and CDR2 is LQKENI in the germline V gene. The DNA for the CDR3 is TGTGCCAGCTCACCACCGGGACACAAATATGGCTACACCTTC. It yields the protein CASSPPGHKYGYTF.

This clone was detected only once. The genes are TRBV24-1 and TRBJ2-3, with 9 bases that match TRBD2. This CDR3 has 16 amino acids. The V gene's germline CDR1 is KGHDR and CDR2 SFDVKD. V shed 4 bases and J 0 bases; nucleotides not matched to a gene: 4. This chain's CDR3 is CATSDPLAGSTDTQYF. The CDR3 DNA reads TGTGCCACCAGTGACCCTCTAGCGGGAAGCACAGATACGCAGTATTTT.

The gene calls are TRBV19 and TRBJ2-4; the match to TRBD2 covers 7 bases. This CDR3 contains 13 residues. Per the germline V gene, CDR1 is LNHDA and CDR2 is SQIVND (reference sequence). V gave up 5 bases and J gave up 15 bases; unmatched junction bases: 13. The CDR3: CASSRDSRLAPYF. The CDR3 region has the DNA TGTGCCAGTAGTCGAGATAGCAGACTAGCTCCGTACTTC.

This clone has more than one count but fewer than ten. V usage is TRBV19 and J usage is TRBJ2-1, with a possible D match to TRBD2 (5 bases). Germline loops: CDR1 LNHDA, CDR2 SQIVND (reference sequence). V lost 5 bases, J lost 0 bases, and 8 bases lay in between. CDR3 length: 14 amino acids. Here the CDR3 reads CASSGGSSYNEQFF. CDR3 DNA: TGTGCCAGTAGTGGTGGGAGCTCCTACAATGAGCAGTTCTTC.